This T cell receptor beta chain came from a study of chemoradiotherapy in HPV16-positive cancers. Assay used: immunoSEQ multiplex PCR; TCRdb lists only in-frame clones, some missing. The sample lists more than 35,000 clones; about 77% were seen once. Trimming cost V 0 bases and J 7 bases; bases outside gene matches: 10. CDR3 length: 18 residues. Germline lookup yields CDR1 SGHNT and CDR2 YENEEA. This clone was seen a single time. This receptor was identified in a human donor with HPV-associated anogenital cancer. This specimen was blood, taken from a patient who underwent chemoradiotherapy. The chain is built from TRBV11-3 and TRBJ2-1; 12 bases align to TRBD2. The CDR3 DNA reads TGTGCCAGCAGCTTAGATGCCACTAGCGGGGGGCGGGGTAATGAGCAGTTCTTC. Protein sequence: CASSLDATSGGRGNEQFF.